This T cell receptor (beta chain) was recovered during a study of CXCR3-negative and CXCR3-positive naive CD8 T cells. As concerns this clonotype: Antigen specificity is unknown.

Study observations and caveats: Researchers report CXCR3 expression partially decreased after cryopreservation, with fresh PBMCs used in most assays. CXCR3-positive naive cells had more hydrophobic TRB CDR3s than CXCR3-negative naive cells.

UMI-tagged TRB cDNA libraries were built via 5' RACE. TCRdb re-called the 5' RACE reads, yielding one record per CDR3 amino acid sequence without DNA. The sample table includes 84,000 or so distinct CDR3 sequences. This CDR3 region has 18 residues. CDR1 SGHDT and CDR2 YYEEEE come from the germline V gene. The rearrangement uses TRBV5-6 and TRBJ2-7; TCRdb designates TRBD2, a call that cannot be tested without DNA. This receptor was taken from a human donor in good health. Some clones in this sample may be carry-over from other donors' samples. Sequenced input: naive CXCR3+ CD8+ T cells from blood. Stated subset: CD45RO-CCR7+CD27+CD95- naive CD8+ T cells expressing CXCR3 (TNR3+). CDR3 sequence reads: CASSLPGPRLKDPYEQYF.